These 20 T cell receptor beta chains came from one sample sequenced in a study of CD8 T cells in Susac syndrome (dated by TCRdb to the late 2010s). The library was produced with the immunoSEQ multiplex PCR assay. RNA was extracted with the RNeasy kit and about 0.45 to 1 ug was reverse transcribed using random hexamers. TCRdb passed the public sequencing reads through fastp at Q25 and MiXCR, retaining productive beta sequences. Rows with one shared CDR3 protein collapse into an entry with the most common genes and DNA. The sample table contains some 150,000 distinct CDR3 sequences; only one count was recorded for about 94% of them. About 0.21% of the sample comes from the top ten. The sequencing input was CD8+ T cells from PBMCs. All receptors derive from a human donor with multiple sclerosis.

The chain is built from TRBV5-6 and TRBJ2-7; D unresolved. Trimming removed 6 bases at V and 0 bases at J, with 10 bases between. CDR1 and CDR2 from the germline V gene are SGHDT and YYEEEE. The CDR3 runs 13 residues. The CDR3, as DNA: TGTGCCAGCAAGGGCGGCTTCTCCTACGAGCAGTACTTC. Amino acid sequence: CASKGGFSYEQYF.

This chain uses TRBV19 with TRBJ1-2; D uncertain. V lost 3 bases and J lost 1, with 12 bases in between. The germline V gene encodes CDR1 LNHDA and CDR2 SQIVND (reference sequence). The CDR3 covers 15 residues. CDR3 protein: CASSISRQINYGYTF. The CDR3 DNA reads TGTGCCAGTAGTATTTCTCGCCAAATTAACTATGGCTACACCTTC. Drawing the rest from reference TRBV19 and TRBJ1-2, the complete variable domain is DGGITQSPKYLFRKEGQNVTLSCEQNLNHDAMYWYRQDPGQGLRLIYYSQIVNDFQKGDIAEGYSVSREKKESFPLTVTSAQKNPTAFYLCASSISRQINYGYTFGSGTRLTVV.

V and J are TRBV24-1 and TRBJ2-7; 7 bases line up with TRBD1. In germline, CDR1 is KGHDR, CDR2 SFDVKD. The length of the CDR3 is 15 residues. V trimming: 9 bases; J trimming: 2 bases; junction bases outside the gene matches: 12. The CDR3 DNA reads TGTGCCACCTACCTTCCGGGACAGATTGCCTACGAGCAGTACTTC. As protein: CATYLPGQIAYEQYF.

The chain uses TRBV2 and TRBJ2-7; 7 bases match TRBD2. This CDR3 has 16 residues. The ends lost 0 bases at V and 3 bases at J; junction bases unmatched: 8. Germline CDR1 is SNHLY and CDR2 is FYNNEI. CDR3 sequence reads: CASSEALGGGGYEQYF. The CDR3 DNA reads as TGTGCCAGCAGTGAAGCGCTTGGGGGGGGAGGCTACGAGCAGTACTTC.

The chain couples TRBV5-6 to TRBJ2-1; D gene unclear. From germline, CDR1 is SGHDT and CDR2 YYEEEE. Trimming took 4 bases from V and 0 from J, leaving 8 bases between them. This CDR3 has 14 residues. Here the CDR3 reads CASSPYSSYNEQFF. In DNA, the CDR3 is TGTGCCAGCAGCCCGTATAGCTCCTACAATGAGCAGTTCTTC.

V gene TRBV20-1 combines with J gene TRBJ2-7; D perhaps matches TRBD1 (6 bases). This CDR3 is built from 15 residues. Germline CDR1 is DFQATT and CDR2 is SNEGSKA (reference sequence). V lost 6 bases and J lost 4, with 22 bases in between. The CDR3 coding sequence is TGCAGTGCAAGGAACAGGGAACTACCTAGTTACGAGCAGTACTTC. Its protein product is CSARNRELPSYEQYF.

The chain joins TRBV18 to TRBJ2-5, with TRBD1 matching over 7 bases. The CDR3 sequence is 16 residues long. J lost 0 bases, V lost 3 bases, and 7 bases had no gene match. The germline V gene has CDR1 KGHSH and CDR2 LQKENI. The CDR3 protein is CASSPKTGIHQETQYF. In DNA form, the CDR3 reads TGTGCCAGCTCACCCAAGACAGGGATTCACCAAGAGACCCAGTACTTC.

The chain employs TRBV5-1 and TRBJ2-3, with a possible D match to TRBD1 (5 bases). V was cut by 3 bases and J by 2 bases, with 16 bases left in between. The V gene's germline CDR1 is SGHRS and CDR2 YFSETQ. The CDR3 has 16 amino acids. The CDR3 protein is CASSSATVSLTDTQYF. Here the CDR3 DNA reads TGCGCCAGCAGCTCGGCGACAGTCTCGCTCACAGATACGCAGTATTTT. The complete variable domain, with remaining parts taken from reference TRBV5-1 and TRBJ2-3, reads KAGVTQTPRYLIKTRGQQVTLSCSPISGHRSVSWYQQTPGQGLQFLFEYFSETQRNKGNFPGRFSGRQFSNSRSEMNVSTLELGDSALYLCASSSATVSLTDTQYFGPGTRLTVL.

The chain has TRBV29-1 and TRBJ2-2, with 7 bases identical to TRBD2. The CDR3 runs to 14 residues. The V segment lost 4 bases and the J segment 4 bases; nucleotides outside the gene matches: 6. The germline gives CDR1 SQVTM, CDR2 ANQGSEA. The CDR3 DNA is TGCAGCGTTGTTGACGGCGGGGGCACCGGGGAGCTGTTTTTT. It specifies CSVVDGGGTGELFF.

The chain carries TRBV13 and TRBJ2-7; TRBD1 might be the D (6 bases). Trimming left V 2 bases short and J 9 bases short, with 11 bases between. The V gene's germline CDR1 is PRHDT and CDR2 FYEKMQ (reference sequence). This CDR3 has 12 residues. The DNA for the CDR3 is TGTGCCAGCAGCTTACGGACAGCCGGGCAGTACTTC. This encodes CASSLRTAGQYF.

V gene TRBV5-1 combines with J gene TRBJ2-7; D unresolved. In germline, CDR1 is SGHRS, CDR2 YFSETQ. This CDR3 comprises 15 residues. Trimming took off 1 base at V and 0 bases at J, with 11 bases between the two ends. CDR3 sequence reads: CASSLRGRPSYEQYF. CDR3 sequence (DNA): TGCGCCAGCAGCTTGAGAGGCCGCCCCTCCTACGAGCAGTACTTC.

J is TRBJ2-5 and V is TRBV7-8; unclear D gene. V lost 1 base, J lost 4 bases, and 10 bases lay in between. This CDR3 is built from 14 residues. Germline-derived CDR1 and CDR2 are SGHVS and FQNEAQ. DNA for the CDR3: TGTGCCAGCAGCTTAGAGGGCAGAGGAGAGACCCAGTACTTC. Its protein is CASSLEGRGETQYF.

The CDR3 DNA reads as TGTGCCAGCAGCCCGCGACAGGGCCCTGCCACTGAAGCTTTCTTT. Its protein product is CASSPRQGPATEAFF. The chain is built from TRBV12-3 or TRBV12-4 and TRBJ1-1; 7 bases line up with TRBD1. V gave up 6 bases and J gave up 4 bases; unmatched junction bases: 11. The CDR3 sequence is 15 residues long.

CDR3 nucleotide sequence: TGTGCCAGTACCCGCCGGTCGACTAACTATGGCTACACCTTC. Translated, it gives CASTRRSTNYGYTF. V is TRBV19 and J is TRBJ1-2, with D unresolved. CDR1 and CDR2 from the germline V gene are LNHDA and SQIVND (reference sequence). The CDR3 totals 14 residues. V was pared by 7 bases and J by 0 bases, with 12 bases between.

This rearrangement joins TRBV28 to TRBJ1-2; no clear D gene. From germline, CDR1 is MDHEN and CDR2 SYDVKM. The CDR3 covers 13 residues. The germline V and J ends were trimmed by 5 bases and 10 bases, with 17 bases remaining between them. The CDR3 region is CASSLAVGSPYTF. The CDR3 nucleotides are TGTGCCAGCAGTCTAGCCGTCGGTAGCCCCTACACCTTC.

This chain connects TRBV30 to TRBJ2-3; D not resolved. V lost 4 bases and J 1 base, leaving 3 bases between the germline ends. The CDR3 length is 11 residues. Germline assignment: CDR1 GTSNPN and CDR2 SVGIG (reference sequence). The CDR3 DNA reads as TGTGCCTGGACTGGCACAGATACGCAGTATTTT. It codes for CAWTGTDTQYF.

This clonotype turned up a few times. As DNA, the CDR3 is TGTGCCAGCAGCTTAGGGGGGACTAACACTGAAGCTTTCTTT. Protein product: CASSLGGTNTEAFF. This chain uses TRBV7-9 with TRBJ1-1; the D gene is possibly TRBD1 (5 bases). Trimming took 1 base from V and 2 from J, leaving 8 bases between them. CDR1 and CDR2 (germline): SEHNR, FQNEAQ (reference sequence). The CDR3 spans 14 residues. Full variable domain (remainder filled in from reference TRBV7-9 and TRBJ1-1): DTGVSQNPRHKITKRGQNVTFRCDPISEHNRLYWYRQTLGQGPEFLTYFQNEAQLEKSRLLSDRFSAERPKGSFSTLEIQRTEQGDSAMYLCASSLGGTNTEAFFGQGTRLTVV.

The table lists this clonotype with a few counts. The V gene is TRBV6-1, the J gene TRBJ2-1, with D uncertain. The V gene lost 5 bases and the J gene lost 0 bases, with 8 bases spanning the gap. There are 14 residues in the CDR3. Germline CDR1 MNHNS, CDR2 SASEGT. The CDR3 region is CASSSRSSYNEQFF. CDR3 DNA: TGTGCCAGCAGTTCTAGGAGCTCCTACAATGAGCAGTTCTTC.

The chain is built from TRBV2 and TRBJ2-7, with TRBD1 matching over 8 bases. The CDR3 totals 12 residues. With 7 bases clipped from V and 6 bases from J, the junction kept 5 bases outside the gene matches. Germline CDR1 and CDR2: SNHLY and FYNNEI. CDR3 region: CASKDRVSEQYF. DNA for the CDR3: TGTGCCAGCAAGGACAGGGTGAGCGAGCAGTACTTC.

J is TRBJ2-5 and V is TRBV7-2; D tentatively fits TRBD1 or TRBD2 (5 bases each). The V end lost 2 bases, the J end lost 1 base, and 11 bases lay between the germline ends. CDR3 length equals 15 residues. CDR1 SGHTA and CDR2 FQGNSA come from the germline V gene. DNA of the CDR3: TGTGCCAGCAGCTTATGGGGGTCCTCCCAAGAGACCCAGTACTTC. Amino acid sequence: CASSLWGSSQETQYF. Drawing the rest from reference TRBV7-2 and TRBJ2-5, the complete variable domain is GAGVSQSPSNKVTEKGKDVELRCDPISGHTALYWYRQSLGQGLEFLIYFQGNSAPDKSGLPSDRFSAERTGGSVSTLTIQRTQQEDSAVYLCASSLWGSSQETQYFGPGTRLLVL.